This passage covers 26 T cell receptor beta chains from one sample sequenced in a study of cytomegalovirus exposure and HLA in healthy donors. The primer mix had 60 Vbeta and 13 Jbeta primers. Sequencing was performed with immunoSEQ multiplex PCR; in TCRdb, only in-frame clones are kept and a portion is missing. In the table there are 150,000 to 200,000 clones, about 81% of which are singletons. Sequenced sample: PBMCs. The receptors originated from a woman in her forties or fifties in good health and CMV-seropositive.

This chain uses TRBV4-1 with TRBJ1-4; 9 nucleotides match TRBD1. V shed 4 bases, J shed 3 bases, and the junction held 6 bases outside the gene matches. There are 16 residues in the CDR3. Germline V gives CDR1 MGHRA, CDR2 YSYEKL. The CDR3 protein is CASSRSTGGPNEKLFF. For the CDR3, the DNA is TGCGCCAGCAGCCGGTCGACAGGGGGGCCTAATGAAAAACTGTTTTTT.

The chain uses TRBV25-1 and TRBJ2-5; tentatively, D is TRBD1 (5 bases). Matching the DNA end better, TRBJ2-7 makes the J call doubtful. Germline V CDR1 and CDR2: MGHDK, SYGVNS. This CDR3 comprises 12 residues. The CDR3 sequence is CASAGQAYEQYF. DNA of the CDR3: TGTGCATCCGCAGGGCAGGCCTACGAGCAGTACTTC.

There are a few counts of this clone. The J gene is TRBJ2-1, the V gene TRBV5-6; D is unresolved. CDR1 and CDR2 (germline): SGHDT, YYEEEE. The CDR3 extends over 13 amino acids. The ends were cut back, 0 bases at V and 12 bases at J, with 13 bases in the middle. The CDR3 DNA reads as TGTGCCAGCAGCTTGGGCCTAGTCTCTGGGCAGTTCTTC. Its protein product is CASSLGLVSGQFF.

The CDR3 DNA follows: TGTGCCAGCAGTGAAGCGCTTAGGGGAAGGTATGGCTACACCTTC. This sequence encodes CASSEALRGRYGYTF. The chain is built from TRBV6-1 and TRBJ1-2, with D possibly being TRBD1 (5 bases). The CDR3 totals 15 residues. The germline V gene has CDR1 MNHNS and CDR2 SASEGT. Trimming pared 0 bases from V and 5 bases from J, leaving 13 bases between.

This chain uses TRBV6-5 with TRBJ2-7; maybe TRBD2 (5 bases). V gave up 2 bases and J gave up 7 bases, with 18 bases separating them. CDR3 length: 15 amino acids. Germline V gene lookup returns CDR1 MNHEY and CDR2 SVGAGI. In nucleotides, the CDR3 is TGTGCCAGCAGTTACAATCGTTACCGTCCGGGGGAGCAGTACTTC. The encoded protein is CASSYNRYRPGEQYF.

The chain employs TRBV10-3 and TRBJ1-2; a possible D gene is TRBD1 (6 bases). Between the trimmed V and J ends, which lost 9 bases and 0 bases, there was a span of 11 bases. The CDR3 spans 13 residues. The germline V gene has CDR1 ENHRY and CDR2 SYGVKD. The CDR3 sequence is CAIVDSSNYGYTF. DNA of the CDR3: TGTGCCATTGTGGACAGCTCTAACTATGGCTACACCTTC.

The chain recombines TRBV11-2 with TRBJ2-3, with 9 bases identical to TRBD2. Germline-derived CDR1 and CDR2 are SGHAT and FQNNGV. The ends lost 9 bases at V and 2 bases at J; junction bases unmatched: 9. The CDR3 length is 15 residues. The DNA of the CDR3 is TGTGCCAGTAGTAAGCGGGGGGAAGTCACAGATACGCAGTATTTT. The encoded protein is CASSKRGEVTDTQYF.

The V gene is TRBV7-2, the J gene TRBJ1-2; no firm D call. This CDR3 has 15 residues. Per germline, CDR1 SGHTA and CDR2 FQGNSA. Trimming stripped 1 base from V and 4 bases from J, with 13 bases between. The CDR3 DNA reads as TGTGCCAGCAGCTTAGGTTTAAGCGAGGCCTATGGCTACACCTTC. Protein: CASSLGLSEAYGYTF.

The chain couples TRBV27 to TRBJ2-7, with 8 bases matching TRBD2. The V gene's germline CDR1 is MNHEY and CDR2 SMNVEV (reference sequence). After removal of 4 bases from V and 5 bases from J, the junction contained 7 bases not matched to a gene. The CDR3 contains 14 residues. CDR3 sequence: CASSSRTSIHEQYF. For the CDR3, the DNA is TGTGCCAGCAGTTCGCGGACTAGCATACACGAGCAGTACTTC.

This clone appeared a single time. The chain employs TRBV2 and TRBJ1-2, with TRBD1 identical over 8 bases. CDR1 and CDR2 from the germline V gene are SNHLY and FYNNEI. With V trimmed by 4 bases and J by 8 bases, 3 bases remained unmatched. The CDR3 extends over 12 amino acids. The CDR3 loop is CASSATGDGYTF. CDR3 DNA: TGTGCCAGCAGTGCGACAGGGGACGGCTACACCTTC.

The chain couples TRBV6-6 to TRBJ1-1; no clear D gene. This CDR3 comprises 15 residues. V gave up 6 bases and J gave up 0 bases, with 14 bases separating them. CDR1 and CDR2 (germline): MNHNY, SVGAGI (reference sequence). CDR3 in DNA: TGTGCCAGCAGACTACCGCATACTTTGAACACTGAAGCTTTCTTT. Its protein is CASRLPHTLNTEAFF.

V gene TRBV29-1 combines with J gene TRBJ2-1; D might be TRBD2 (5 bases). The CDR3 length is 15 residues. CDR1 and CDR2 (germline): SQVTM, ANQGSEA. V lost 4 bases and J 7 bases, leaving 20 bases between the germline ends. CDR3 sequence reads: CSVAHRGKGRNEQFF. DNA of the CDR3: TGCAGCGTTGCCCATCGAGGGAAAGGTAGGAATGAGCAGTTCTTC.

The rearrangement joins TRBV7-3 to TRBJ2-3; TRBD2 aligns across 10 bases. The germline gives CDR1 SGHTA, CDR2 FQGTGA. Trimming cost V 5 bases and J 3 bases; bases outside gene matches: 5. The CDR3 has 15 amino acids. The CDR3 loop is CASSRSSGGTDTQYF. The CDR3 region has the DNA TGTGCCAGCAGCCGATCTAGCGGGGGAACAGATACGCAGTATTTT.

This chain uses TRBV5-3 with TRBJ1-2; TRBD1 aligns across 8 bases. TRBV5-3 is placed among ORFs of uncertain function. Unmatched junction bases numbered 3, after V lost 4 bases and J lost 4 bases. This CDR3 is built from 13 residues. The DNA of the CDR3 is TGTGCCAGAAGCGATCAGGGGGCCTATGGCTACACCTTC. Encoded protein: CARSDQGAYGYTF.

V is TRBV11-2 and J is TRBJ1-3, with 8 bases that match TRBD1. The CDR3 is 18 amino acids. Germline lookup yields CDR1 SGHAT and CDR2 FQNNGV. V lost 1 base and J lost 7; bases outside the gene matches: 15. DNA of the CDR3: TGTGCCAGCAGCTTAGGACACAAGATGACAGGGGTTGTTAACACCATATATTTT. As protein: CASSLGHKMTGVVNTIYF. The variable domain in full, with the rest retrieved from reference TRBV11-2 and TRBJ1-3, is EAGVAQSPRYKIIEKRQSVAFWCNPISGHATLYWYQQILGQGPKLLIQFQNNGVVDDSQLPKDRFSAERLKGVDSTLKIQPAKLEDSAVYLCASSLGHKMTGVVNTIYFGEGSWLTVV.

CDR3 in DNA: TGCGCCAGCAGCTACGGGTCCAACTCTGGGGCCAACGTCCTGACTTTC. It encodes CASSYGSNSGANVLTF. J is TRBJ2-6 and V is TRBV5-1; D not certain. Trimming removed 3 bases at V and 0 bases at J, with 10 bases between. CDR1 is SGHRS, CDR2 YFSETQ, per germline. This CDR3 has 16 residues.

The rearrangement joins TRBV2 to TRBJ2-7; 9 positions agree with TRBD2. Trimming cost V 3 bases and J 0 bases; bases outside gene matches: 0. Germline loops: CDR1 SNHLY, CDR2 FYNNEI. CDR3 length: 14 residues. The CDR3 nucleotides read TGTGCCAGCAGTGATAGCGGGGGCTCCTACGAGCAGTACTTC. It codes for CASSDSGGSYEQYF.

The chain uses TRBV27 and TRBJ1-2; tentative D call: TRBD1 (6 bases). This CDR3 is built from 15 residues. The V end lost 5 bases, the J end lost 3 bases, and 16 bases lay between the germline ends. The germline gives CDR1 MNHEY, CDR2 SMNVEV (reference sequence). This chain's CDR3 is CASSPWTDWDYGYTF. As DNA, the CDR3 is TGTGCCAGCAGTCCCTGGACAGACTGGGACTATGGCTACACCTTC.

This clone was detected once. This chain joins TRBV11-2 and TRBJ1-1; D uncertain. Trimming removed 0 bases at V and 3 bases at J, with 5 bases between. CDR1 and CDR2 from the germline V gene are SGHAT and FQNNGV. The CDR3 runs 13 residues. CDR3 amino acids: CASSLDIDTEAFF. The CDR3 DNA follows: TGTGCCAGCAGCTTAGACATTGACACTGAAGCTTTCTTT.

This chain uses TRBV30 with TRBJ1-1; D uncertain. Trimming took off 5 bases at V and 1 base at J, with 11 bases between the two ends. Germline-derived CDR1 and CDR2 are GTSNPN and SVGIG (reference sequence). The CDR3 loop spans 13 amino acids. The CDR3 DNA is TGTGCCTGGGGTCATCAGGAGAACACTGAAGCTTTCTTT. Encoded protein: CAWGHQENTEAFF.

The chain employs TRBV6-1 and TRBJ1-2, with 7 bases identical to TRBD1. The germline V gene encodes CDR1 MNHNS and CDR2 SASEGT. This CDR3 has 14 amino acids. V lost 6 bases to trimming and J lost 5 bases; unmatched junction nucleotides: 9. The CDR3 DNA reads TGTGCCAGCAGATTAGCCGGGACAGATTATGGCTACACCTTC. This sequence encodes CASRLAGTDYGYTF.

This clone showed up just a few times. The genes are TRBV4-2 and TRBJ1-5; a weak D match, TRBD1 (6 bases). V lost 0 bases and J lost 2, with 8 bases in between. The CDR3 spans 15 residues. The germline CDR1 and CDR2 sequences are LGHNA and YNFKEQ. The CDR3 protein is CASSQDRQGNQPQHF. The CDR3 coding sequence is TGTGCCAGCAGCCAAGACCGACAGGGCAATCAGCCCCAGCATTTT.

This clone was detected only once. The chain uses TRBV5-1 and TRBJ2-2; 8 bases fit TRBD1. There are 16 residues in the CDR3. The V segment lost 4 bases and the J segment 4 bases; nucleotides outside the gene matches: 9. Germline V gene sequence: CDR1 SGHRS, CDR2 YFSETQ. The CDR3 DNA sequence: TGCGCCAGCAGCCCGACCGGGACAGGTGGCACCGGGGAGCTGTTTTTT. Translation: CASSPTGTGGTGELFF. Variable domain in full (rest from reference TRBV5-1 and TRBJ2-2): KAGVTQTPRYLIKTRGQQVTLSCSPISGHRSVSWYQQTPGQGLQFLFEYFSETQRNKGNFPGRFSGRQFSNSRSEMNVSTLELGDSALYLCASSPTGTGGTGELFFGEGSRLTVL.

This clone was picked up a small number of times. This chain joins TRBV6-4 and TRBJ2-1; D possibly corresponds to TRBD1 (6 bases). Trimming stripped 0 bases from V and 4 bases from J, with 13 bases between. The germline gives CDR1 MRHNA, CDR2 SNTAGT. The CDR3 loop spans 16 amino acids. The CDR3 bases are TGTGCCAGCAGTGACTCATCGGACAGACCGTACAATGAGCAGTTCTTC. It yields the protein CASSDSSDRPYNEQFF.

Worth noting for this clone: Its ends do not fully match the called genes, so a read error is possible. CDR3 in amino acids: CASNNLGTATHSNQSQHF. Written as DNA, the CDR3 is TGTGCTAGCAACAACTTGGGGACAGCAACCCATAGCAATCAGTCCCAGCATTTT. The gene calls are TRBV12-5 and TRBJ1-5; 7 bases map to TRBD1. Per germline, CDR1 LGHNT and CDR2 FRNRAP. The CDR3 runs to 18 residues.

The chain uses TRBV4-1 and TRBJ2-4, with 7 bases lining up with TRBD1. Germline V lookup: CDR1 MGHRA, CDR2 YSYEKL. V shed 4 bases and J 9 bases; nucleotides not matched to a gene: 9. The CDR3 contains 14 residues. The CDR3 is CASSPPEGASIQYF. The CDR3 bases are TGCGCCAGCAGCCCTCCAGAGGGGGCGAGCATTCAGTACTTC.